Presented here are 29 T cell receptor beta chains from one specimen sequenced in a study of vaccination effects on CD4 cells after COVID-19. These TCRs are of unknown antigen specificity. Assay used: immunoSEQ multiplex PCR; TCRdb lists only in-frame clones, some missing. The profile shows about 73,000 clones, around 78% of them singletons. Antigen-specific CD4+ T cells expanded by the ViraFEST assay with viral peptide pools were then sequenced. Scientists isolated CD4+ T cells after an approximately ten-day culture period ended. The healthy vaccine recipients, who had no prior SARS-CoV-2 infection, showed negative nucleocapsid antibodies. Specimen: CD4+ T cells from PBMCs cultured with SARS-CoV-2 spike peptides, collected before COVID-19 vaccination. These receptors were obtained from a human donor who received a COVID-19 vaccine.

The chain is built from TRBV27 and TRBJ2-7; possible D gene TRBD2, 6 bases. CDR1 is MNHEY and CDR2 is SMNVEV in the germline V gene (reference sequence). Trimming shortened V by 2 bases and J by 6 bases, and 14 bases separated the two germline ends. This CDR3 region has 14 residues. The CDR3 region is CASSLEAGRAEQYV. CDR3 coding DNA: TGTGCCAGCAGTTTAGAGGCGGGAAGGGCCGAGCAGTACGTC.

This clone was observed a few times. The chain has TRBV7-9 and TRBJ1-3; no definite D call. The germline V gene encodes CDR1 SEHNR and CDR2 FQNEAQ (reference sequence). The V end was cut by 4 bases, the J end by 2 bases, with 12 bases between. The CDR3 has 15 amino acids. The DNA for the CDR3 is TGTGCCAGCAGCTCCTTAGCGGAGGCTGGAAACACCATATATTTT. Translating gives CASSSLAEAGNTIYF.

J is TRBJ2-5 and V is TRBV6-2 or TRBV6-3; D unclear. V gave up 1 base and J gave up 5 bases, with 2 bases separating them. The germline gives CDR1 MNHEY, CDR2 SVGEGT. CDR3 length: 11 amino acids. The CDR3 loop reads CASSYFETQYF. The CDR3 DNA sequence: TGTGCCAGCAGTTACTTTGAGACCCAGTACTTC.

The J gene is TRBJ2-1, the V gene TRBV7-8; TRBD1 aligns across 7 bases. This CDR3 contains 15 residues. Germline lookup yields CDR1 SGHVS and CDR2 FQNEAQ. The trim removed 0 bases at V and 9 bases at J, leaving 8 bases unmatched. The CDR3 DNA reads TGTGCCAGCAGCTTAGCAGGGGGCGGGTTCCCTGAGCAGTTCTTC. Its translation is CASSLAGGGFPEQFF. The full variable domain, completed using reference TRBV7-8 and TRBJ2-1, is GAGVSQSPRYKVAKRGQDVALRCDPISGHVSLFWYQQALGQGPEFLTYFQNEAQLDKSGLPSDRFFAERPEGSVSTLKIQRTQQEDSAVYLCASSLAGGGFPEQFFGPGTRLTVL.

The gene calls are TRBV7-2 and TRBJ2-6, with D perhaps matching TRBD1 (6 bases). This CDR3 has 16 residues. Germline loops: CDR1 SGHTA, CDR2 FQGNSA. V lost 7 bases and J 2 bases, leaving 15 bases between the germline ends. CDR3 residues: CASTLFQGTGANVLTF. Here the CDR3 DNA reads TGTGCCAGCACTCTCTTTCAGGGGACTGGGGCCAACGTCCTGACTTTC.

The chain employs TRBV5-5 and TRBJ2-7; 9 bases are a match to TRBD1. Germline lookup yields CDR1 SGHKS and CDR2 YYEKEE (reference sequence). The CDR3 is 14 amino acids. Losses at the gene ends were 3 bases for V and 2 bases for J; bases not matched to a gene: 3. The CDR3 spells CASSSGQGAYEQYV. Written as DNA, the CDR3 is TGTGCCAGCAGCTCGGGACAGGGAGCCTACGAGCAGTACGTC.

The chain employs TRBV11-1 and TRBJ2-1; D not certain. The V end lost 3 bases, the J end lost 0 bases, and 6 bases lay between the germline ends. The CDR3 loop spans 14 amino acids. Germline V gives CDR1 SGHAT, CDR2 FQDESV (reference sequence). In nucleotides, the CDR3 is TGTGCCAGCAGCTTTCATGGCTCCTACAATGAGCAGTTCTTC. This sequence encodes CASSFHGSYNEQFF. Variable domain in full (rest from reference TRBV11-1 and TRBJ2-1): EAEVAQSPRYKITEKSQAVAFWCDPISGHATLYWYRQILGQGPELLVQFQDESVVDDSQLPKDRFSAERLKGVDSTLKIQPAELGDSAMYLCASSFHGSYNEQFFGPGTRLTVL.

The chain uses TRBV9 and TRBJ2-2; 10 bases map to TRBD2. The CDR3 runs 15 residues. Trimming took 1 base from V and 5 from J; bases not matched to a gene: 2. Looked up from germline, CDR1 is SGDLS and CDR2 is YYNGEE. The CDR3 spells CASSVSGGVTGELFF. The CDR3 coding sequence is TGTGCCAGCAGCGTAAGCGGGGGGGTAACCGGGGAGCTGTTTTTT.

The rearrangement uses TRBV28 and TRBJ2-7, with TRBD1 matching over 10 bases. With V trimmed by 6 bases and J by 2 bases, 7 bases remained unmatched. Germline assignment: CDR1 MDHEN and CDR2 SYDVKM. CDR3 size: 15 residues. CDR3 sequence reads: CASRGPGTGAYEQYV. CDR3 nucleotide sequence: TGTGCCAGCAGGGGCCCCGGGACAGGGGCCTACGAGCAGTACGTC.

The chain has TRBV6-5 and TRBJ2-1, with a weak D call TRBD2 (5 bases). V was clipped by 4 bases and J by 1 base, with 8 bases between them. The CDR3 contains 14 residues. Germline V gene sequence: CDR1 MNHEY, CDR2 SVGAGI. The CDR3 DNA reads TGTGCCAGCAGTTTGCGAGGGTCCTACAATGAGCAGTTCTTC. Protein sequence: CASSLRGSYNEQFF.

As concerns this clone: The same CDR3 arises from other DNA sequences in this sample as well. The DNA of the CDR3 is TGTGCCAGCTCACCACCGGGACGCTCTGGAAACACCATATATTTT. The encoded protein is CASSPPGRSGNTIYF. The chain recombines TRBV18 with TRBJ1-3; tentative D call: TRBD1 (5 bases). The ends were cut back, 0 bases at V and 0 bases at J, with 6 bases in the middle. The CDR3 runs to 15 residues. Germline-derived CDR1 and CDR2 are KGHSH and LQKENI.

This sequence joins TRBV15 and TRBJ1-1; TRBD1 aligns across 7 bases. Germline V CDR1 and CDR2: LNHNV, YYDKDF (reference sequence). The CDR3 is 12 amino acids. With V trimmed by 7 bases and J by 14 bases, 13 bases remained unmatched. This chain's CDR3 is CATTFDREMPFF. The DNA for the CDR3 is TGTGCCACCACCTTCGACAGGGAGATGCCCTTCTTT.

This chain uses TRBV2 with TRBJ2-5, with 9 bases that match TRBD1. From germline, CDR1 is SNHLY and CDR2 FYNNEI. The junction had 3 bases not matched to a gene; V was cut back by 6 bases and J by 7 bases. This CDR3 spans 12 amino acids. The CDR3 reads CASSGTGWTQYF. CDR3 DNA: TGTGCCAGCAGCGGGACAGGGTGGACCCAGTACTTC.

The CDR3 nucleotides read TGTGCCAGTAGTATAGTACAGCCTGCAGGGATAAATGGCTACACCTTC. Translation: CASSIVQPAGINGYTF. This chain connects TRBV19 to TRBJ1-2, with D perhaps TRBD1 (5 bases). V was pared by 1 base and J by 6 bases, with 18 bases between. There are 16 residues in the CDR3. The V gene's germline CDR1 is LNHDA and CDR2 SQIVND (reference sequence).

V and J are TRBV28 and TRBJ1-2, with TRBD1 as a possible D gene (5 bases). Trimming took 6 bases from V and 4 from J, leaving 18 bases between them. The CDR3 runs to 15 residues. The germline V gene has CDR1 MDHEN and CDR2 SYDVKM. The CDR3 sequence is CASSPSRDGRYGYTF. The CDR3 DNA reads as TGTGCCAGCAGCCCTTCAAGGGACGGCCGCTATGGCTACACCTTC.

A few counts support this clone. The chain joins TRBV7-3 to TRBJ2-5, with TRBD1 matching over 9 bases. The CDR3 has 15 residues. Germline assignment: CDR1 SGHTA and CDR2 FQGTGA. Losses at the gene ends were 5 bases for V and 2 bases for J; bases not matched to a gene: 6. The CDR3 coding sequence is TGTGCCAGCAGCCCAAGGACAGGGGAACAAGAGACCCAGTACTTC. Residues: CASSPRTGEQETQYF. Full variable domain (rest looked up from reference TRBV7-3 and TRBJ2-5): GAGVSQTPSNKVTEKGKYVELRCDPISGHTALYWYRQSLGQGPEFLIYFQGTGAADDSGLPNDRFFAVRPEGSVSTLKIQRTERGDSAVYLCASSPRTGEQETQYFGPGTRLLVL.

The CDR3 region is CASHRGVPSSYNEQFF. For the CDR3, the DNA is TGTGCCAGCCACAGGGGGGTCCCTAGCTCCTACAATGAGCAGTTCTTC. The chain joins TRBV6-6 to TRBJ2-1; 8 nucleotides match TRBD1. CDR3 length equals 16 residues. CDR1 and CDR2 (germline): MNHNY, SVGAGI (reference sequence). Germline trimming cut 8 bases from V and 0 bases from J; bases unmatched to any gene: 9.

This chain links TRBV18 with TRBJ1-4; possibly TRBD1 for D (5 bases). The CDR3 has 14 residues. Germline V CDR1 and CDR2: KGHSH, LQKENI. Trimming took off 3 bases at V and 7 bases at J, with 12 bases between the two ends. The CDR3, as DNA: TGTGCCAGCTCACCGAGACAGAGCAGTGAAAAACTGTTTTTT. It yields the protein CASSPRQSSEKLFF.

V usage is TRBV6-2 or TRBV6-3 and J usage is TRBJ1-5; D is possibly TRBD1 (6 bases). Trimming took off 6 bases at V and 1 base at J, with 10 bases between the two ends. The CDR3 has 14 residues. CDR1 is MNHEY and CDR2 is SVGEGT in the germline V gene. The CDR3 sequence is CASSQQGSNQPQHF. DNA of the CDR3: TGTGCCAGCAGCCAACAGGGAAGCAATCAGCCCCAGCATTTT.

This clone showed up just a few times. The chain has TRBV5-4 and TRBJ1-3, with no clear D. The V end lost 1 base, the J end lost 0 bases, and 11 bases lay between the germline ends. The CDR3 is 16 residues long. From germline, CDR1 is SGHNT and CDR2 YYREEE (reference sequence). The CDR3: CASSLQPGSSGNTIYF. The CDR3 DNA sequence: TGTGCCAGCAGCTTGCAGCCGGGAAGCTCTGGAAACACCATATATTTT.

V gene TRBV7-2 combines with J gene TRBJ1-4; tentative D call: TRBD1 (5 bases). Germline CDR1 reads SGHTA; CDR2 reads FQGNSA. Between the trimmed V and J ends, which lost 8 bases and 1 base, there was a span of 14 bases. The CDR3 consists of 15 residues. The CDR3 protein is CASSGATGTNEKLFF. CDR3 bases: TGTGCCAGCTCTGGGGCTACGGGAACTAATGAAAAACTGTTTTTT. The full variable domain, completed using reference TRBV7-2 and TRBJ1-4, is GAGVSQSPSNKVTEKGKDVELRCDPISGHTALYWYRQSLGQGLEFLIYFQGNSAPDKSGLPSDRFSAERTGGSVSTLTIQRTQQEDSAVYLCASSGATGTNEKLFFGSGTQLSVL.

This rearrangement joins TRBV4-1 to TRBJ1-2, with 7 bases that match TRBD1. The trim removed 4 bases at V and 7 bases at J, leaving 12 bases unmatched. The CDR3 has 15 amino acids. The V gene's germline CDR1 is MGHRA and CDR2 YSYEKL. The CDR3 protein is CASSPKIDRVAGYTF. CDR3 bases: TGCGCCAGCAGCCCCAAGATAGACAGGGTAGCTGGCTACACCTTC.

The chain links TRBV27 to TRBJ1-2, with D tentatively TRBD1 (5 bases). The CDR3 length is 15 residues. Germline assignment: CDR1 MNHEY and CDR2 SMNVEV (reference sequence). Trimming shortened V by 7 bases and J by 7 bases, and 22 bases separated the two germline ends. CDR3: CASKGWRAAVGGYTF. For the CDR3, the DNA is TGTGCCAGCAAGGGGTGGAGGGCGGCTGTGGGTGGCTACACCTTC.

This chain uses TRBV5-6 with TRBJ1-1; D is possibly TRBD1 (6 bases). The CDR3 loop spans 15 amino acids. Trimming shortened V by 0 bases and J by 11 bases, and 20 bases separated the two germline ends. Looked up from germline, CDR1 is SGHDT and CDR2 is YYEEEE. The DNA of the CDR3 is TGTGCCAGCAGCTTGGTGGGGGGGGGCGCCCTTCTTGCTTTCTTT. Translated: CASSLVGGGALLAFF. Drawing the rest from reference TRBV5-6 and TRBJ1-1, the complete variable domain is DAGVTQSPTHLIKTRGQQVTLRCSPKSGHDTVSWYQQALGQGPQFIFQYYEEEERQRGNFPDRFSGHQFPNYSSELNVNALLLGDSALYLCASSLVGGGALLAFFGQGTRLTVV.

The rearrangement uses TRBV19 and TRBJ2-1, with 9 bases identical to TRBD1. Germline V gene sequence: CDR1 LNHDA, CDR2 SQIVND (reference sequence). The length of the CDR3 is 15 residues. With V trimmed by 7 bases and J by 1 base, 5 bases remained unmatched. The CDR3 loop is CASIVGQGSYNEQFF. The CDR3, as DNA: TGTGCCAGTATCGTCGGACAGGGGTCCTACAATGAGCAGTTCTTC. Variable domain in full (rest from reference TRBV19 and TRBJ2-1): DGGITQSPKYLFRKEGQNVTLSCEQNLNHDAMYWYRQDPGQGLRLIYYSQIVNDFQKGDIAEGYSVSREKKESFPLTVTSAQKNPTAFYLCASIVGQGSYNEQFFGPGTRLTVL.

This clone has just one count. The chain is built from TRBV27 and TRBJ1-5, with 7 bases aligning to TRBD1. This CDR3 contains 15 residues. The V segment lost 6 bases and the J segment 3 bases; nucleotides outside the gene matches: 8. Germline V gene lookup returns CDR1 MNHEY and CDR2 SMNVEV (reference sequence). The CDR3: CASRSSDRDNQPQHF. DNA for the CDR3: TGTGCCAGCAGATCCTCTGACAGGGACAATCAGCCCCAGCATTTT.

This chain connects TRBV28 to TRBJ1-1; TRBD1 matches at 10 bases. Losses at the gene ends were 2 bases for V and 9 bases for J; bases not matched to a gene: 3. The CDR3 sequence is 13 residues long. Germline assignment: CDR1 MDHEN and CDR2 SYDVKM. The CDR3 loop reads CASSLEGQGKAFF. The CDR3 nucleotides read TGTGCCAGCAGTTTAGAGGGACAGGGGAAAGCTTTCTTT.

The rearrangement joins TRBV5-6 to TRBJ1-1; D not certain. Deletions cut 1 base from V and 0 bases from J, with 10 bases between. CDR3 size: 15 residues. Germline V CDR1 and CDR2: SGHDT, YYEEEE. The CDR3 region has the DNA TGTGCCAGCAGCTTGCGTTGGCCCATGAACACTGAAGCTTTCTTT. Translated, it gives CASSLRWPMNTEAFF.

The V and J genes are TRBV30 and TRBJ2-1, with TRBD2 identical over 8 bases. V lost 2 bases, J lost 0 bases, and 6 bases stayed unmatched. This CDR3 is built from 16 residues. Germline assignment: CDR1 GTSNPN and CDR2 SVGIG (reference sequence). CDR3 bases: TGTGCCTGGAGTATGAAACGGGGGGGCTCCTACAATGAGCAGTTCTTC. It encodes CAWSMKRGGSYNEQFF.